This T cell receptor (beta chain) is drawn from a study of blood T cell repertoires in COVID-19. For the study at large: The study drew acute and convalescent COVID-19 samples from the United States, Italy and Spain. PBMCs, B-cell-depleted T cells, or T cells provided the cDNA or gDNA that made up the material.

Methods used by the authors: Amplification from reference gene primers served as the basis for estimated nucleated cell counts. Produced via immunoSEQ multiplex PCR; TCRdb's table is partial and in-frame only. That table furnishes V, J and clone size, whereas the DNA furnished D and trimming. The data show about 190,000 clones, 70% to 85% seen once. Per the germline V gene, CDR1 is MNHEY and CDR2 is SVGAGI. V was trimmed by 4 bases and J by 2 bases, leaving 12 bases between them. The CDR3 spans 14 residues. The sequencing input was peripheral blood. The chain employs TRBV6-5 and TRBJ2-7, with D perhaps matching TRBD2 (6 bases). The TCR comes from a man aged 45-65 years who had recovered from COVID-19. The CDR3 is CASSFRLDAYEQYF. The CDR3 region has the DNA TGTGCCAGCAGTTTTAGACTAGATGCCTACGAGCAGTACTTC.